This entry lists 13 T cell receptor beta chains sequenced from one sample in a study of cytomegalovirus exposure and HLA in healthy donors. The primer mix had 60 Vbeta and 13 Jbeta primers. The data were produced by immunoSEQ multiplex PCR, yet TCRdb's version contains in-frame clones alone and is incomplete. The table has roughly 120,000 clones, about four fifths seen once. The specimen was PBMCs. These receptors were obtained from a woman between 18 and 29 years old in good health and CMV-seronegative.

The table lists this clone with a count of one. The chain uses TRBV6-5 and TRBJ2-1; D gene unclear. Deletions cut 3 bases from V and 6 bases from J, with 9 bases between. The germline CDR1 and CDR2 sequences are MNHEY and SVGAGI. The CDR3 extends over 13 amino acids. CDR3 bases: TGTGCCAGCAGTTATAATTTGTTCAATGAGCAGTTCTTC. Protein product: CASSYNLFNEQFF.

This chain connects TRBV5-6 to TRBJ2-1; the D gene is possibly TRBD1 (5 bases). The germline V gene has CDR1 SGHDT and CDR2 YYEEEE. There are 13 residues in the CDR3. Trimming left V 7 bases short and J 2 bases short, with 10 bases between. The CDR3 bases are TGTGCCAGCTCCCTAGGGGCCTACAATGAGCAGTTCTTC. This sequence encodes CASSLGAYNEQFF.

In nucleotides, the CDR3 is TGTGCCAGCAGCGCATCACAGGGGCCGGCGAACACTGAAGCTTTCTTT. Its translation is CASSASQGPANTEAFF. The chain employs TRBV9 and TRBJ1-1; 7 positions agree with TRBD1. Germline CDR1 and CDR2: SGDLS and YYNGEE. J lost 1 base, V lost 3 bases, and 9 bases had no gene match. CDR3 length equals 16 residues.

The J gene is TRBJ2-1, the V gene TRBV5-1; 14 bases align to TRBD2. This CDR3 contains 14 residues. V dropped 6 bases and J dropped 12; count of bases not matched to a gene: 8. Germline-derived CDR1 and CDR2 are SGHRS and YFSETQ. CDR3 amino acids: CASTQLGLAGGQFF. DNA for the CDR3: TGCGCCAGCACCCAACTCGGACTAGCGGGGGGGCAGTTCTTC.

This clone was found a few times. The gene calls are TRBV27 and TRBJ1-1; 11 bases map to TRBD1. With V trimmed by 2 bases and J by 4 bases, 6 bases remained unmatched. The length of the CDR3 is 16 residues. Germline V gives CDR1 MNHEY, CDR2 SMNVEV (reference sequence). CDR3 bases: TGTGCCAGCAGTTTAAGGATTGGGACAGGGGGCACTGAAGCTTTCTTT. It yields the protein CASSLRIGTGGTEAFF.

This clone was seen a handful of times. The V gene is TRBV25-1, the J gene TRBJ1-1, with a possible D match to TRBD1 (6 bases). This CDR3 has 14 amino acids. Germline values: CDR1 MGHDK, CDR2 SYGVNS. V was cut by 1 base and J by 3 bases, with 9 bases left in between. This CDR3 reads CASSESDRHTEAFF. In DNA, the CDR3 is TGTGCCAGCAGTGAATCGGACAGACACACTGAAGCTTTCTTT.

The rearrangement uses TRBV6-5 and TRBJ1-1; D is uncertain. The CDR3 has 15 amino acids. Trimming cost V 6 bases and J 0 bases, with 14 bases left between them. Germline lookup yields CDR1 MNHEY and CDR2 SVGAGI. This CDR3 is CASSRRSGLNTEAFF. DNA of the CDR3: TGTGCCAGCAGCCGCCGTTCAGGATTGAACACTGAAGCTTTCTTT.

V and J are TRBV6-1 and TRBJ2-3; 8 bases map to TRBD2. V shed 3 bases, J shed 5 bases, and the junction held 1 base outside the gene matches. CDR1 is MNHNS and CDR2 is SASEGT in the germline V gene. The CDR3 length is 13 residues. CDR3 region: CASSDRGGDTQYF. CDR3 DNA sequence: TGTGCCAGCAGTGACCGGGGGGGAGATACGCAGTATTTT.

This clone was counted a few times. V gene TRBV9 combines with J gene TRBJ1-6; no clear D gene. V lost 0 bases and J lost 0, with 7 bases in between. The CDR3 loop spans 16 amino acids. CDR1 and CDR2 from the germline V gene are SGDLS and YYNGEE. The CDR3, as DNA: TGTGCCAGCAGCGTAGATGGGAGCTCCTATAATTCACCCCTCCACTTT. Translating gives CASSVDGSSYNSPLHF.

The V gene is TRBV27, the J gene TRBJ1-1, with a tentative D call TRBD1 (5 bases). V was clipped by 7 bases and J by 4 bases, with 13 bases between them. CDR1 and CDR2 (germline): MNHEY, SMNVEV (reference sequence). The CDR3 has 13 residues. The CDR3 here is CASTSRVGTEAFF. The CDR3 region has the DNA TGTGCCAGCACATCCAGGGTTGGCACTGAAGCTTTCTTT.

The chain links TRBV7-8 to TRBJ1-1, with 7 bases aligning to TRBD1. Germline CDR1 is SGHVS and CDR2 is FQNEAQ. After removal of 6 bases from V and 0 bases from J, the junction contained 4 bases not matched to a gene. The CDR3 is 14 amino acids. CDR3 coding DNA: TGTGCCAGCAGGCAGGGACAGATGAACACTGAAGCTTTCTTT. Amino acids: CASRQGQMNTEAFF.

V is TRBV21-1 and J is TRBJ1-4; no DNA check was done on the table's D call, TRBD1. TRBV21-1 corresponds to a pseudogene. The length of the CDR3 is 14 residues. CDR3 DNA sequence: TGTGCCAGCAGCAAAGGACAAAATAATGAAAAACTGTTTTTT. This codes for CASSKGQNNEKLFF.

The chain uses TRBV30 and TRBJ1-5; D is uncertain. The CDR3 extends over 14 amino acids. Trimming took off 4 bases at V and 7 bases at J, with 17 bases between the two ends. Germline V gives CDR1 GTSNPN, CDR2 SVGIG (reference sequence). CDR3 DNA sequence: TGTGCCTGGAATCGTGGTCAGTCGCACCAGCCCCAGCATTTT. Translating gives CAWNRGQSHQPQHF.